The source of this T cell receptor (beta chain) is a study of beta chain features in type 1 diabetes. Study at large: Healthy donors and patients had similar age, gender and cell yields. Study-wide results and caveats: Fewer insertions but more deletions were seen at VDJ junctions in type 1 diabetes patients. In all four CD4+ subsets, TCRB CDR3 length was significantly, moderately reduced in type 1 diabetes. The question left open here concerned HLA type influencing TCRB rearrangement.

As regards this clone: The antigen is unknown.

Expressed TCRB transcripts were sequenced because the entire RNA isolate underwent reverse transcription. Method: immunoSEQ multiplex PCR; TCRdb's copy keeps in-frame clones and lacks some. The data hold over 200,000 clones, with approximately 11% observed a single time. One heparinised draw of blood, averaging around 100 mL, came from each donor. CDR3 length: 11 residues. Looked up from germline, CDR1 is GTSNPN and CDR2 is SVGIG (reference sequence). Trimming removed 7 bases from V and 5 bases from J; junction bases left unmatched: 4. The TCR sequence derives from a man aged 25-40 years with type 1 diabetes. The rearrangement links TRBV30 to TRBJ1-1, with 7 bases lining up with TRBD1. Sequenced: naive CD4+ T cells from blood. The CDR3 DNA is TGTGCCTACCAGGGGGTGACTGAAGCTTTCTTT. This gives the protein CAYQGVTEAFF. The whole variable domain, filled in from reference TRBV30 and TRBJ1-1, reads SQTIHQWPATLVQPVGSPLSLECTVEGTSNPNLYWYRQAAGRGLQLLFYSVGIGQISSEVPQNLSASRPQDRQFILSSKKLLLSDSGFYLCAYQGVTEAFFGQGTRLTVV.